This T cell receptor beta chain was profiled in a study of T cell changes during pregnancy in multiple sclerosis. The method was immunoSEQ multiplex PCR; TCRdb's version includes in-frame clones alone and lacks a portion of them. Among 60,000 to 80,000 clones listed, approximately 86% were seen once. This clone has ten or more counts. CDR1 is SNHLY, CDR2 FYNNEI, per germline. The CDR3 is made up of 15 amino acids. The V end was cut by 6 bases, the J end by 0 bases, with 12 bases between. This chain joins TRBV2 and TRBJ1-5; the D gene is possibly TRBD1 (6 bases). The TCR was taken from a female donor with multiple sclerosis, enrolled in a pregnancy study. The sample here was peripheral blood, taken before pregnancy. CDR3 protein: CASRLRDTSNQPQHF. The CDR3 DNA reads TGTGCCAGCAGACTACGGGACACTAGCAATCAGCCCCAGCATTTT.